The clone carrying this T cell receptor (beta chain) was picked up many times. Its antigen is unknown. The data were obtained in a study of CD8 T cells in ankylosing spondylitis. The study, taken as a whole, reports: The study identified a TCR beta motif of roughly eight highly homologous variants that appeared characteristic of ankylosing spondylitis blood. Reportedly, matched ankylosing spondylitis synovial fluid was significantly enriched for disease-linked clones.

The CDR3 extends over 15 amino acids. Germline assignment: CDR1 SGHRS and CDR2 YFSETQ. The V and J ends lost 2 bases and 0 bases respectively, with 11 bases between them. Generation of TCR beta libraries employed quantitative 5'-RACE incorporating molecular barcodes. TCRdb re-called the 5' RACE reads through MiXCR, storing one row per CDR3 protein. This table holds under 950,000 distinct CDR3 sequences, around 20% found once. This rearrangement joins TRBV5-1 to TRBJ1-1, with D perhaps matching TRBD1 (5 bases). The sequencing sample was made of blood, either unsorted or a sorted T cell fraction (not recorded which). The receptor was derived from a male donor with ankylosing spondylitis. The CDR3 spells CASSLEGYMNTEAFF. Here the CDR3 DNA reads TGCGCCAGCAGCTTAGAGGGGTATATGAACACTGAAGCTTTCTTT.